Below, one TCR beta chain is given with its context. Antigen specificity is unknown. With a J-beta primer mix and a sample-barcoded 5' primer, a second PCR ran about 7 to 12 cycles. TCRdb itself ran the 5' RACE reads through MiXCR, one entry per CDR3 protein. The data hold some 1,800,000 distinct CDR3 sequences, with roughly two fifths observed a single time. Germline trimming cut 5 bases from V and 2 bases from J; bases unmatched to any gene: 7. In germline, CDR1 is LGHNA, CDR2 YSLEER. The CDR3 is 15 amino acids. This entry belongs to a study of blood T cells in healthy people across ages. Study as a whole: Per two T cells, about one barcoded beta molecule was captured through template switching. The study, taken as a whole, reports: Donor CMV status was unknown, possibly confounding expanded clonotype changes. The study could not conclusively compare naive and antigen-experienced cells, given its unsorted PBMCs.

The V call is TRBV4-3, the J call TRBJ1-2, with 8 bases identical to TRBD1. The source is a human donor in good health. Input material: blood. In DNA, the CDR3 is TGCGCCAGCAGCTCGCGACAGGGGAAGAACTATGGCTACACCTTC. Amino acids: CASSSRQGKNYGYTF.